The next 12 T cell receptor beta chains were all read from a single sample in a study of blood T cell repertoires in COVID-19. Some clones are missing from TCRdb's copy, which holds only in-frame ones; the method was immunoSEQ multiplex PCR. The sample includes some 200,000 clones, around 73% of them seen just once. The sample consisted of PBMCs or T cells enriched from blood (not recorded which). The receptor set was obtained from a woman between 45 and 60 years old who had recovered from COVID-19.

The rearrangement uses TRBV12-3 or TRBV12-4 and TRBJ1-2, with D tentatively TRBD1 (5 bases). This CDR3 is 12 amino acids long. The ends were cut back, 8 bases at V and 8 bases at J, with 15 bases in the middle. CDR3 DNA: TGTGCCAGCCAGAGACCGGGGGTAGGCTACACCTTC. It specifies CASQRPGVGYTF.

V gene TRBV5-4 combines with J gene TRBJ2-3; TRBD2 matches at 13 bases. This CDR3 spans 18 amino acids. V gave up 0 bases and J gave up 1 base; unmatched junction bases: 5. Looked up from germline, CDR1 is SGHNT and CDR2 is YYREEE (reference sequence). The CDR3 bases are TGTGCCAGCAGCTTGGCTCGGACTAGCGGGAGTGGCACAGATACGCAGTATTTT. Residues: CASSLARTSGSGTDTQYF.

The V gene is TRBV11-1, the J gene TRBJ2-7; 9 bases map to TRBD1. The CDR3 runs 16 residues. CDR1 and CDR2 (germline): SGHAT, FQDESV (reference sequence). J gave up 4 bases and V 6 bases, and 13 bases lay outside the gene matches. CDR3 amino acids: CASSSGTGYTLYEQYF. As DNA, the CDR3 is TGTGCCAGCAGTTCCGGGACAGGGTACACACTTTACGAGCAGTACTTC.

The chain uses TRBV6-6 and TRBJ1-2; 7 bases fit TRBD1. The CDR3 consists of 17 residues. Per the germline V gene, CDR1 is MNHNY and CDR2 is SVGAGI (reference sequence). Germline trimming cut 5 bases from V and 3 bases from J; bases unmatched to any gene: 15. The CDR3 nucleotides read TGTGCCAGCAGTCCCTACAGGACTACAGGGGCGGACTATGGCTACACCTTC. Translation gives CASSPYRTTGADYGYTF.

The rearrangement uses TRBV6-5 and TRBJ2-3, with a tentative D call TRBD2 (5 bases). The V gene lost 6 bases and the J gene lost 0 bases, with 10 bases spanning the gap. Germline loops: CDR1 MNHEY, CDR2 SVGAGI. CDR3 length: 14 residues. CDR3 sequence (DNA): TGTGCCAGCAGGGAGGCCTTAAGCACAGATACGCAGTATTTT. Translating it yields CASREALSTDTQYF.

Notes on this clone: No conserved phenylalanine or tryptophan is present at the end of the CDR3, so a read error is the likely explanation. The DNA is omitted, as the CDR3 cannot be located on it reliably, and the CDR3 follows TCRdb's listing. The CDR3 sequence: CASSYRDSLRYD. The V gene is TRBV28, the J gene TRBJ1-1; no DNA check was done on the table's D call, TRBD1. The CDR3 has 12 residues if both end residues are counted. Germline lookup yields CDR1 MDHEN and CDR2 SYDVKM.

This sequence joins TRBV11-2 and TRBJ1-2; D is unclear. Germline V gene data show CDR1 as SGHAT and CDR2 as FQNNGV. CDR3 length equals 13 residues. Trimming stripped 0 bases from V and 4 bases from J, with 6 bases between. The chain's CDR3 is CASSLDLAYGYTF. Written as DNA, the CDR3 is TGTGCCAGCAGCTTAGATCTGGCCTATGGCTACACCTTC.

The chain employs TRBV4-1 and TRBJ2-7; 7 nucleotides align to TRBD1. The J segment lost 5 bases and the V segment lost 4 bases, leaving 11 bases of the junction unmatched. The CDR3 covers 15 residues. The germline gives CDR1 MGHRA, CDR2 YSYEKL. CDR3: CASSRPQTGSNEQYF. Written as DNA, the CDR3 is TGCGCCAGCAGCCGCCCACAGACAGGGTCTAACGAGCAGTACTTC.

This clone has just a few counts. The rearrangement uses TRBV6-5 and TRBJ1-5; D gene uncertain. Per the germline V gene, CDR1 is MNHEY and CDR2 is SVGAGI. V shed 6 bases and J shed 0 bases, with 6 bases lying between them. The CDR3 has 13 residues. DNA of the CDR3: TGTGCCAGCAGAAGAGATAGCAATCAGCCCCAGCATTTT. This gives the protein CASRRDSNQPQHF.

The chain recombines TRBV11-3 with TRBJ2-1, with D tentatively TRBD2 (6 bases). Trimming left V 5 bases short and J 10 bases short, with 12 bases between. This CDR3 has 12 residues. Looked up from germline, CDR1 is SGHNT and CDR2 is YENEEA. The CDR3 sequence is CASSHGTPEQFF. In DNA form, the CDR3 reads TGTGCCAGCAGCCATGGGACTCCCGAGCAGTTCTTC.

V and J are TRBV28 and TRBJ1-2, with 7 bases that match TRBD1. The length of the CDR3 is 15 residues. Germline CDR1 is MDHEN and CDR2 is SYDVKM. Trimming removed 4 bases from V and 0 bases from J; junction bases left unmatched: 5. CDR3 in DNA: TGTGCCAGCAGTTCCCAGGGGGGCGCTAACTATGGCTACACCTTC. Amino acids: CASSSQGGANYGYTF.

The J gene is TRBJ1-2, the V gene TRBV20-1; 9 bases fit TRBD1. V gave up 3 bases and J gave up 3 bases; unmatched junction bases: 11. Per germline, CDR1 DFQATT and CDR2 SNEGSKA (reference sequence). The length of the CDR3 is 16 residues. This CDR3 reads CSASFLPGQGDYGYTF. As DNA, the CDR3 is TGCAGTGCTAGTTTCTTACCGGGACAGGGTGACTATGGCTACACCTTC.